These T cell receptor beta chains were read from a single sample in a study of shared clonotypes between healthy human individuals. Profiled with immunoSEQ multiplex PCR; TCRdb holds only in-frame clones, not every one. Among hundreds of thousands of clones listed, about 96% were seen once. Sequenced input: naive CD8+ T cells sorted from blood. The receptors shown here come from a woman younger than 45 in good health. CDR3s include the opening cysteine and the closing phenylalanine or tryptophan. The order of the fields is clone size, V gene, D gene, J gene, CDR3 protein, CDR3 DNA. The D gene is left open where the match is weak. The size of a clone is reported for some rows only, either as once, few or many, or as a class for expanded clones.

.	TRBV6-5	.	TRBJ2-1	CASSYGRGNEQFF	TGTGCCAGCAGTTACGGTCGTGGCAATGAGCAGTTCTTC
.	TRBV30	TRBD1	TRBJ2-2	CAWSHTGTGAGELFF	TGTGCCTGGAGCCACACCGGGACAGGGGCCGGGGAGCTGTTTTTT
.	TRBV27	.	TRBJ2-7	CASSPEGPPDEQYF	TGTGCCAGCAGCCCAGAGGGCCCCCCGGACGAGCAGTACTTC
.	TRBV7-9	.	TRBJ2-7	CAGGVEQYF	TGTGCTGGGGGAGTCGAGCAGTACTTC
once	TRBV2	.	TRBJ2-1	CASSDGEGRNEQFF	TGTGCCAGCAGTGATGGGGAAGGACGGAATGAGCAGTTCTTC
.	TRBV27	.	TRBJ1-6	CASSLGAALFNSPLHF	TGTGCCAGCAGTTTAGGGGCAGCCCTATTTAATTCACCCCTCCACTTT
.	TRBV28	.	TRBJ2-7	CASSLRVYEQYF	TGTGCCAGCAGTCTCAGGGTCTACGAGCAGTACTTC
.	TRBV4-1	.	TRBJ2-7	CASSQGPALGDEQYF	TGCGCCAGCAGCCAAGGACCTGCCCTCGGCGACGAGCAGTACTTC
.	TRBV5-8	.	TRBJ1-5	CASSLGGQGHQPQHF	TGTGCCAGCAGCCTCGGGGGTCAGGGCCATCAGCCCCAGCATTTT
.	TRBV6-1	TRBD1	TRBJ2-5	CASSETGKETQYF	TGTGCCAGCAGTGAGACAGGGAAAGAGACCCAGTACTTC
.	TRBV5-4	.	TRBJ1-1	CASSLPGHLGTEAFF	TGTGCCAGCAGCTTGCCCGGACACCTGGGCACTGAAGCTTTCTTT
.	TRBV2	.	TRBJ2-7	CASSSPGTEPYEQYF	TGTGCCAGCAGTTCCCCCGGGACCGAGCCCTACGAGCAGTACTTC
.	TRBV5-6	.	TRBJ1-2	CASSLWGGYGYTF	TGTGCCAGCAGCTTGTGGGGAGGGTATGGCTACACCTTC
.	TRBV9	TRBD2	TRBJ2-7	CASSVLAGPSYEQYF	TGTGCCAGCAGCGTACTAGCGGGCCCCTCCTACGAGCAGTACTTC
.	TRBV5-6	.	TRBJ2-1	CASTLGNEQFF	TGTGCCAGCACCTTGGGAAATGAGCAGTTCTTC
.	TRBV27	TRBD2	TRBJ2-3	CASSFMAGVGADTQYF	TGTGCCAGCAGTTTTATGGCGGGAGTAGGCGCAGATACGCAGTATTTT
.	TRBV5-6	TRBD2	TRBJ2-1	CASSLEAGGPMGNEQFF	TGTGCCAGCAGCTTGGAAGCGGGAGGGCCTATGGGGAATGAGCAGTTCTTC
.	TRBV29-1	.	TRBJ2-1	CSVGVVGANEQFF	TGCAGCGTTGGGGTAGTGGGGGCGAATGAGCAGTTCTTC
once	TRBV29-1	TRBD2	TRBJ2-3	CSVGGLAGEIADTQYF	TGCAGCGTAGGGGGGCTAGCGGGAGAAATTGCAGATACGCAGTATTTT
.	TRBV10-2	TRBD1	TRBJ2-5	CASGSTGGLGETQYF	TGCGCCAGCGGTTCGACAGGGGGATTAGGAGAGACCCAGTACTTC
.	TRBV13	.	TRBJ2-7	CASSDEQGPYF	TGTGCCAGCAGCGACGAACAGGGACCGTACTTC
.	TRBV28	TRBD2	TRBJ2-1	CASSLPKGLAVYNEQFF	TGTGCCAGCAGTTTGCCTAAGGGACTAGCGGTATACAATGAGCAGTTCTTC
once	TRBV7-9	TRBD2	TRBJ2-1	CASSHPTSGRPTDNEQFF	TGTGCCAGCAGCCACCCGACTAGCGGAAGACCAACAGACAATGAGCAGTTCTTC
.	TRBV2	TRBD1	TRBJ2-1	CASSEAWTGAPSNEQFF	TGTGCCAGCAGTGAAGCGTGGACAGGGGCCCCTTCCAATGAGCAGTTCTTC
.	TRBV18	.	TRBJ2-2	CASSPPGNTGELFF	TGTGCCAGCTCACCCCCGGGGAACACCGGGGAGCTGTTTTTT
.	TRBV7-3	.	TRBJ2-5	CASSLSGGTLETQYF	TGTGCCAGCAGCTTAAGTGGCGGAACATTGGAGACCCAGTACTTC
.	TRBV28	.	TRBJ2-5	CASSFPLQETQYF	TGTGCCAGCAGTTTCCCCCTCCAAGAGACCCAGTACTTC
.	TRBV28	.	TRBJ2-1	CASSRLDSTDEQFF	TGTGCCAGCAGTCGACTTGACAGCACGGATGAGCAGTTCTTC
.	TRBV6-6	TRBD1	TRBJ1-1	CASSYPGGRNTEAFF	TGTGCCAGCAGTTACCCAGGGGGCCGAAACACTGAAGCTTTCTTT
.	TRBV6-1	TRBD2	TRBJ2-7	CASSEGLAGEYEQYF	TGTGCCAGCAGTGAAGGACTAGCGGGAGAGTACGAGCAGTACTTC
.	TRBV5-1	.	TRBJ1-3	CASSLDEEGSGNTIYF	TGCGCCAGCAGCTTGGACGAGGAGGGGTCTGGAAACACCATATATTTT
.	TRBV6-6	.	TRBJ1-5	CASSYSMDSQPQHF	TGTGCCAGCAGTTACTCGATGGATAGTCAGCCCCAGCATTTT
.	TRBV15	TRBD2	TRBJ2-1	CATSSEGLAWNEQFF	TGTGCCACCAGCAGTGAGGGACTAGCGTGGAATGAGCAGTTCTTC
once	TRBV27	TRBD2	TRBJ2-3	CASSYAGGDTQYF	TGTGCCAGCAGTTACGCGGGGGGGGATACGCAGTATTTT
.	TRBV28	.	TRBJ1-5	CASSTPGQVGPVNQPQHF	TGTGCCAGCAGTACACCGGGACAAGTGGGGCCTGTGAATCAGCCCCAGCATTTT
once	TRBV7-9	TRBD1	TRBJ2-1	CASSLVGQGVTNEQFF	TGTGCCAGCAGCTTAGTGGGACAGGGGGTAACCAATGAGCAGTTCTTC
.	TRBV28	TRBD2	TRBJ2-5	CASSTWTSEETQYF	TGTGCCAGCAGTACCTGGACTAGCGAGGAGACCCAGTACTTC
.	TRBV6-1	.	TRBJ2-7	CASSEALETYEQYF	TGTGCCAGCAGTGAAGCCCTAGAGACCTACGAGCAGTACTTC
.	TRBV5-4	TRBD2	TRBJ2-5	CASSFREGRETQYF	TGTGCCAGCAGCTTCAGGGAGGGAAGGGAGACCCAGTACTTC
.	TRBV28	TRBD2	TRBJ2-1	CASSEASGRGEQFF	TGTGCCAGCAGTGAGGCTAGCGGGAGAGGGGAGCAGTTCTTC
once	TRBV9	.	TRBJ2-7	CASREYTGTGEQYF	TGTGCCAGCAGAGAATACACAGGGACTGGGGAGCAGTACTTC
.	TRBV28	TRBD1	TRBJ1-1	CASSTQGAWWTEAFF	TGTGCCAGCAGTACCCAGGGGGCCTGGTGGACTGAAGCTTTCTTT
.	TRBV4-1	.	TRBJ2-5	CASSQRAVETQYF	TGCGCCAGCAGCCAACGGGCGGTCGAGACCCAGTACTTC
.	TRBV9	TRBD2	TRBJ2-1	CASSIDGTSFNEQFF	TGTGCCAGCAGTATTGACGGGACTAGTTTCAATGAGCAGTTCTTC
.	TRBV7-8	TRBD1	TRBJ1-1	CASSFRGEMQGETEAFF	TGTGCCAGCAGCTTTCGGGGGGAAATGCAGGGGGAGACTGAAGCTTTCTTT
.	TRBV28	.	TRBJ1-1	CASRVYTEAFF	TGTGCCAGCAGAGTCTATACTGAAGCTTTCTTT
.	TRBV5-4	.	TRBJ2-7	CASSLERVEQYF	TGTGCCAGCAGCTTGGAGCGAGTAGAGCAGTACTTC
.	TRBV4-1	TRBD1	TRBJ2-7	CASSQGGGAYEQYF	TGCGCCAGCAGCCAAGGAGGGGGCGCCTACGAGCAGTACTTC
.	TRBV2	.	TRBJ2-2	CASTLQRMITGELFF	TGTGCCAGCACCCTCCAGCGGATGATCACCGGGGAGCTGTTTTTT
.	TRBV6-1	.	TRBJ1-2	CASSESSGYTF	TGTGCCAGCAGTGAATCAAGTGGCTACACCTTC
.	TRBV28	TRBD2	TRBJ2-1	CASRGPGTSGYNEQFF	TGTGCCAGCAGGGGTCCGGGGACTAGCGGCTACAATGAGCAGTTCTTC
.	TRBV27	.	TRBJ2-7	CASSFVNGEQYF	TGTGCCAGCAGTTTTGTTAACGGCGAGCAGTACTTC
.	TRBV4-2	.	TRBJ2-3	CASSPRIPGAFDTQYF	TGTGCCAGCAGCCCCCGCATACCGGGGGCCTTTGATACGCAGTATTTT
.	TRBV19	.	TRBJ1-1	CASSIASGSTEAFF	TGTGCCAGTAGTATTGCGTCGGGTAGCACTGAAGCTTTCTTT
.	TRBV28	.	TRBJ2-4	CASSALTQGYGIQYF	TGTGCCAGCAGTGCCTTGACCCAGGGCTACGGCATTCAGTACTTC